The entry that follows covers one T cell receptor beta chain sequence. The data are from a study of blood T cell repertoires in COVID-19. Enrolled through a virtual design, the participants were between roughly 18 and 95 years of age and came from roughly 22 US areas. Sequencing used immunoSEQ multiplex PCR; TCRdb keeps in-frame clones, though not all of them. Of 280,000 or so clones in the sample, 75% to 90% are singletons; the top ten hold roughly 2%. The sequenced sample was PBMCs or T cells enriched from blood (not recorded which). This receptor was taken from a man aged 30 to 39 who had recovered from COVID-19.

As DNA, the CDR3 is TGTGCCAGCAGCGGGAGTTGGGTCACCGGGGAGCTGTTTTTT. It specifies CASSGSWVTGELFF. The chain employs TRBV9 and TRBJ2-2; D call uncertain. The V and J ends lost 3 bases and 4 bases respectively, with 10 bases between them. CDR1 is SGDLS and CDR2 is YYNGEE in the germline V gene. This CDR3 region has 14 residues.